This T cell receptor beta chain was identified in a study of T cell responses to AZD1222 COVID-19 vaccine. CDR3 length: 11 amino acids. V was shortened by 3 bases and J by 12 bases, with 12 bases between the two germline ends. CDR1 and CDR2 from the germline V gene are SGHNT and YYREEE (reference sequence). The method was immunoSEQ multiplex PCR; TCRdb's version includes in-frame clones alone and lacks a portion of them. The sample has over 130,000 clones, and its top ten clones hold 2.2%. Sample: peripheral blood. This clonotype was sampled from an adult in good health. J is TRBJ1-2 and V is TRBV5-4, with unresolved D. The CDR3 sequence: CASSYKDLNTF. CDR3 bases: TGTGCCAGCAGCTACAAAGACCTAAACACCTTC. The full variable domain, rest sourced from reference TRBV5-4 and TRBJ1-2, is ETGVTQSPTHLIKTRGQQVTLRCSSQSGHNTVSWYQQALGQGPQFIFQYYREEENGRGNFPPRFSGLQFPNYSSELNVNALELDDSALYLCASSYKDLNTFGSGTRLTVV.